This TCR beta chain was identified during a study of blood T cell repertoires in COVID-19. Across the study: Samples came from the United States, Italy and Spain, spanning acute and convalescent COVID-19. PBMCs, B-cell-depleted T cells, or T cells were the source of the cDNA or gDNA that made up the material.

V lost 4 bases, J lost 9 bases, and 10 bases lay in between. The CDR3 runs 11 residues. The germline CDR1 and CDR2 sequences are SQVTM and ANQGSEA. Per the original data handling: Amplified reference gene primers provided the basis for estimating nucleated cell counts. Assay used: immunoSEQ multiplex PCR; TCRdb lists only in-frame clones, some missing. V, J and clone size are those of that table, while D and trimming were read from the DNA. The sample has 250,000 to 350,000 clones, more than 70% seen once. The V and J genes are TRBV29-1 and TRBJ2-1; possible D gene TRBD2, 5 bases. Sequenced: peripheral blood. The receptor's source is a woman in her 50s who had recovered from COVID-19. The CDR3 spells CSVVLGGEQFF. The CDR3 nucleotides read TGCAGCGTTGTTCTCGGAGGTGAGCAGTTCTTC.